These 13 T cell receptor beta chains were sequenced from one sample in a study of CD8 T cells in ankylosing spondylitis. Antigens of these TCRs are unknown. MiXCR was run by TCRdb on the 5' RACE reads, yielding one entry per CDR3 protein. In the table there are about 500,000 distinct CDR3 sequences, approximately 12% of which are singletons. Notes on the study in general: Characteristic of ankylosing spondylitis blood, it appeared, was a TCR beta motif comprising about eight highly homologous variants.

Material: blood, either unsorted or a sorted T cell fraction (not recorded which). The receptors here all came from a male donor with ankylosing spondylitis.

This clonotype has just a few counts. The rearrangement joins TRBV4-2 to TRBJ2-3, with 11 bases matching TRBD2. Trimming at V came to 5 bases and at J to 4 bases, leaving 8 bases not matched to a gene. Germline-derived CDR1 and CDR2 are LGHNA and YNFKEQ. The CDR3 totals 16 residues. CDR3 sequence reads: CASSLAGGSVADTQYF. The DNA of the CDR3 is TGTGCCAGCAGCTTAGCGGGAGGGTCGGTAGCAGATACGCAGTATTTT.

This clonotype has just a few counts. V is TRBV7-2 and J is TRBJ2-1; D ambiguous. Per germline, CDR1 SGHTA and CDR2 FQGNSA. Trimming stripped 2 bases from V and 9 bases from J, with 8 bases between. The CDR3 sequence is 12 residues long. The DNA for the CDR3 is TGTGCCAGCAGCTTATCTCATACTGAGCAGTTCTTC. Translated: CASSLSHTEQFF.

This clonotype was counted only a few times. The chain has TRBV5-4 and TRBJ2-3; TRBD1 matches at 7 bases. This CDR3 has 14 amino acids. CDR1 and CDR2 (germline): SGHNT, YYREEE (reference sequence). With V trimmed by 4 bases and J by 1 base, 3 bases remained unmatched. CDR3 sequence reads: CASSPGQRTDTQYF. In DNA form, the CDR3 reads TGTGCCAGCAGCCCGGGACAGCGCACAGATACGCAGTATTTT.

This clonotype was found a few times. This chain uses TRBV12-3 or TRBV12-4 with TRBJ1-5; D is undetermined. The ends were cut back, 2 bases at V and 4 bases at J, with 12 bases in the middle. CDR3 length equals 15 residues. The CDR3 nucleotides are TGTGCCAGCAGTTTATCAGAATCTGGAAATCAGCCCCAGCATTTT. Translating it yields CASSLSESGNQPQHF.

This clonotype has only a few counts. The rearrangement joins TRBV3-1 to TRBJ1-2, with D unclear. The CDR3 loop spans 11 amino acids. V dropped 1 base and J dropped 14 bases, with 11 bases sitting between them. Germline CDR1 and CDR2: LGHDT and YNNKEL (reference sequence). CDR3 sequence reads: CASSQGSEQTF. The CDR3, as DNA: TGTGCCAGCAGCCAAGGGTCGGAACAGACCTTC.

Written as DNA, the CDR3 is TGCAGTGCTAGAGCTAGCGGGACTGGAGATACGCAGTATTTT. Encoded protein: CSARASGTGDTQYF. The chain employs TRBV20-1 and TRBJ2-3; the match to TRBD2 covers 9 bases. Germline loops: CDR1 DFQATT, CDR2 SNEGSKA (reference sequence). The length of the CDR3 is 14 residues. The V segment lost 1 base and the J segment 5 bases; nucleotides outside the gene matches: 4.

This clonotype was detected a few times. The chain recombines TRBV24-1 with TRBJ1-1, with TRBD1 as a possible D gene (5 bases). CDR1 is KGHDR and CDR2 is SFDVKD in the germline V gene. Trimming left V 9 bases short and J 2 bases short, with 21 bases between. This CDR3 region has 16 residues. The CDR3 DNA reads TGTGCCACCCCACAAAGCGACGGGGGGTTCAACACTGAAGCTTTCTTT. Encoded protein: CATPQSDGGFNTEAFF.

The chain employs TRBV7-2 and TRBJ2-2; no clear D gene. The V gene's germline CDR1 is SGHTA and CDR2 FQGNSA. CDR3 length: 14 amino acids. V gave up 5 bases and J gave up 6 bases, with 13 bases separating them. In DNA form, the CDR3 reads TGTGCCAGCAGCCCAAAGATAGCATCCGGGGAGCTGTTTTTT. Translating gives CASSPKIASGELFF.

Ten or more counts support this clonotype. The V call is TRBV5-1, the J call TRBJ1-2, with D possibly TRBD1 on 5 matching bases. The V end lost 0 bases, the J end lost 3 bases, and 6 bases lay between the germline ends. The CDR3 totals 13 residues. The germline gives CDR1 SGHRS, CDR2 YFSETQ. The CDR3 sequence: CASSLAGDYGYTF. CDR3 in DNA: TGCGCCAGCAGCTTGGCGGGGGACTATGGCTACACCTTC.

The table lists this clonotype with a few counts. The chain has TRBV11-2 and TRBJ2-5, with TRBD2 as a possible D gene (6 bases). Trimming removed 6 bases from V and 1 base from J, with 15 bases in between. The CDR3 runs to 15 residues. Germline CDR1 and CDR2: SGHAT and FQNNGV. The CDR3 region has the DNA TGTGCCAGCAGTCCTGGGACTTCCCTCCAAGAGACCCAGTACTTC. The encoded protein is CASSPGTSLQETQYF.

Ten or more counts support this clonotype. This chain uses TRBV2 with TRBJ2-1, with 9 bases that match TRBD1. Germline V gives CDR1 SNHLY, CDR2 FYNNEI. The CDR3 has 15 residues. V shed 6 bases and J 2 bases; nucleotides not matched to a gene: 5. CDR3 in amino acids: CASRRGQGAYNEQFF. As DNA, the CDR3 is TGTGCCAGCAGGAGGGGACAGGGAGCCTACAATGAGCAGTTCTTC.

There are a few counts of this clonotype. The junction departs from the called germline gene at one end, perhaps through a read error. V gene TRBV6-2 or TRBV6-3 combines with J gene TRBJ2-1; the match to TRBD2 covers 9 bases. This CDR3 is 11 amino acids long. Germline V gene sequence: CDR1 MNHEY, CDR2 SVGEGT. The CDR3 loop reads CASSSSGTLLF. The CDR3 coding sequence is TGTGCCAGCAGTTCTAGCGGGACTCTACTCTTC.

The chain employs TRBV15 and TRBJ2-7, with TRBD2 matching 8 bases. The V segment lost 1 base and the J segment 7 bases; nucleotides outside the gene matches: 12. Germline CDR1 is LNHNV and CDR2 is YYDKDF (reference sequence). The CDR3 length is 16 residues. CDR3 DNA sequence: TGTGCCACCAGCAGAGGATCTAGCGGGCTACGAGCTGAGCAGTACTTC. This sequence encodes CATSRGSSGLRAEQYF.